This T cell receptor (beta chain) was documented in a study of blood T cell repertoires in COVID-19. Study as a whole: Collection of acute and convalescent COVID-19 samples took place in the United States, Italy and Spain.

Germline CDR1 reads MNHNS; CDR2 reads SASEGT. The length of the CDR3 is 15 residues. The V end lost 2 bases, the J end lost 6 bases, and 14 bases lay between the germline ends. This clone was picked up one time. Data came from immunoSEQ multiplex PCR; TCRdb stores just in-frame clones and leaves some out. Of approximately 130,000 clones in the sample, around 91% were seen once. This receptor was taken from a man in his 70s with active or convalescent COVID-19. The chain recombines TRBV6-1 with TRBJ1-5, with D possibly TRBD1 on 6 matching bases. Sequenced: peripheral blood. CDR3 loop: CASSENRGAGQPQHF. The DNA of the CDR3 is TGTGCCAGCAGTGAAAATCGGGGGGCGGGTCAGCCCCAGCATTTT.